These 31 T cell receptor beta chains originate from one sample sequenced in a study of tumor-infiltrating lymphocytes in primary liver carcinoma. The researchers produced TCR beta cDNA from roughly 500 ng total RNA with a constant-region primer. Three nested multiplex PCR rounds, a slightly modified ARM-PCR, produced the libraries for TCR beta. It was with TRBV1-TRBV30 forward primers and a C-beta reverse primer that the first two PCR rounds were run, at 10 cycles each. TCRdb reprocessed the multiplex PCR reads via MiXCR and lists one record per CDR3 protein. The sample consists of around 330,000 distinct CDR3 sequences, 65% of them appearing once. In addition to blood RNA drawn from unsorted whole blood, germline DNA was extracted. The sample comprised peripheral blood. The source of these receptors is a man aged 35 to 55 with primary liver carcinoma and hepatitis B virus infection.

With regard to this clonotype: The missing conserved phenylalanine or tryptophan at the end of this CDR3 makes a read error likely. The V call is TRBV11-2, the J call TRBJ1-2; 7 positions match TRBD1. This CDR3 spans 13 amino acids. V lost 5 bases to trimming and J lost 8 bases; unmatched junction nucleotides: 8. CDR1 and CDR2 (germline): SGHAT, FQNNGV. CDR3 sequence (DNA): TGTGCCAGCAGCCAAACAGGGGTTAGCGGCTACACCCTC. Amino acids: CASSQTGVSGYTL.

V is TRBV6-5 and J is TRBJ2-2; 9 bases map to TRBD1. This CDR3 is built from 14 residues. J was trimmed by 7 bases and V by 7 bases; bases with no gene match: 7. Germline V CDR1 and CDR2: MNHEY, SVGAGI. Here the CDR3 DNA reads TGTGCCAGCATTCCGACAGGGGGTAGCGGGGAGCTGTTTTTT. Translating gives CASIPTGGSGELFF.

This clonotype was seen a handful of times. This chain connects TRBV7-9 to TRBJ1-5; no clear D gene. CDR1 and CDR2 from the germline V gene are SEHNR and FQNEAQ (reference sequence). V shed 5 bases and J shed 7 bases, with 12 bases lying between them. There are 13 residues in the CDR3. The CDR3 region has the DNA TGTGCCAGCAGCCCAGACATGGGGCAGCCCCAGCATTTT. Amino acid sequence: CASSPDMGQPQHF.

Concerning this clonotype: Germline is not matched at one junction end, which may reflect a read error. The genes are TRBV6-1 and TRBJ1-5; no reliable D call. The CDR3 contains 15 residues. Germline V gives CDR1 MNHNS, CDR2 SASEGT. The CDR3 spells CASSVAVLPNQSQHF. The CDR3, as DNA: TGTGCCAGCAGTGTAGCAGTTTTACCGAATCAGTCCCAGCATTTT.

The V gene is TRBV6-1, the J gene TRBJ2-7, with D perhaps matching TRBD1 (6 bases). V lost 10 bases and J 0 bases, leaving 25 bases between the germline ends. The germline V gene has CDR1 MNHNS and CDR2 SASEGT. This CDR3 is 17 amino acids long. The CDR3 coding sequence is TGTGCCAACAGGGCCGTAGGCGGGCAGGTAAGCTCCTACGAGCAGTACTTC. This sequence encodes CANRAVGGQVSSYEQYF.

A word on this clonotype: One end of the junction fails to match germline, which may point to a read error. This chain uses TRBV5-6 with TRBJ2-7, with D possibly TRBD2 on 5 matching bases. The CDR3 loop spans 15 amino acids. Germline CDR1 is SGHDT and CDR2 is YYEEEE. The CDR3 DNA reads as TGTGCCAACAGCTTGTGGCCTAGCAGACTCTACGAGCAGTACTTC. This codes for CANSLWPSRLYEQYF.

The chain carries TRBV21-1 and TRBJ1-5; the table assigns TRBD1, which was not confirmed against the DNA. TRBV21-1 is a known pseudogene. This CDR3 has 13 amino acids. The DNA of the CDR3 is TGTGTCAGCAGCAAAGGAGGGGCACAGCCCCAGCATTTT. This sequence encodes CVSSKGGAQPQHF.

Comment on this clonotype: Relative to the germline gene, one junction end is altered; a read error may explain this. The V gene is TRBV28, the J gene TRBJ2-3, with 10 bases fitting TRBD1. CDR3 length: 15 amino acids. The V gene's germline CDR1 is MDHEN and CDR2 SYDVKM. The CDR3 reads CASSSRDRGMDMQYF. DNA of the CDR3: TGTGCCAGCAGTTCCAGGGACAGGGGTATGGATATGCAGTATTTT. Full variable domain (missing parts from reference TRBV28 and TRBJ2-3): DVKVTQSSRYLVKRTGEKVFLECVQDMDHENMFWYRQDPGLGLRLIYFSYDVKMKEKGDIPEGYSVSREKKERFSLILESASTNQTSMYLCASSSRDRGMDMQYFGPGTRLTVL.

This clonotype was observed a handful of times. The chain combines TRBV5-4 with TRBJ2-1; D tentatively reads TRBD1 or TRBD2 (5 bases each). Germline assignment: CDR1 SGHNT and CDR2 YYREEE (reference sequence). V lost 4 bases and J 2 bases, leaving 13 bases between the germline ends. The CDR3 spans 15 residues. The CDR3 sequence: CASSPGAAAYNEQFF. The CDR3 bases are TGTGCCAGCAGCCCCGGGGCGGCCGCCTACAATGAGCAGTTCTTC.

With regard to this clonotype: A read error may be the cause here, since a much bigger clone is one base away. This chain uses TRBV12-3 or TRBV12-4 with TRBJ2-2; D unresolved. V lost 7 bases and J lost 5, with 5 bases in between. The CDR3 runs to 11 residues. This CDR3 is CASTLTGELFF. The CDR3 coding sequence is TGTGCCAGCACCCTTACCGGGGAGCTGTTTTTT.

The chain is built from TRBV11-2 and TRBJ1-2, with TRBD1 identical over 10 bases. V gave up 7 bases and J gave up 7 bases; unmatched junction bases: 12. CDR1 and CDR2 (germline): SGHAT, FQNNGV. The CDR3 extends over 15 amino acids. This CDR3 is CASTPRWGQGLGYTF. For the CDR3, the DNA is TGTGCCAGCACCCCAAGGTGGGGACAGGGGCTTGGCTACACCTTC.

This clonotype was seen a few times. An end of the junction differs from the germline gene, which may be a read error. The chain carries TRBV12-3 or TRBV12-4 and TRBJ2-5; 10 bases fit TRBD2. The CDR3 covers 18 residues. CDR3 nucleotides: TGTGACAGCAGTCGGCCTAGCGGGAGCCTCCGAGCGATAGAGACCCAGTACTTC. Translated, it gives CDSSRPSGSLRAIETQYF.

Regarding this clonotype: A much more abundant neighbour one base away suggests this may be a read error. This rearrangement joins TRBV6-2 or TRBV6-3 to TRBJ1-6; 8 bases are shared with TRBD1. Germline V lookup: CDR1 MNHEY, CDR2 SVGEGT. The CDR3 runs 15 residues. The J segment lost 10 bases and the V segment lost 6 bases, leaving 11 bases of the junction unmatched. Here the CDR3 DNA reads TGTGCCAGCAGCTTCCCGACAGGGGCTCGCTCACCCCTCCACTTT. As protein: CASSFPTGARSPLHF.

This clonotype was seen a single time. The CDR3 loop reads CASKMGIGIETQYF. In DNA form, the CDR3 reads TGCGCCAGCAAGATGGGGATAGGCATAGAGACCCAGTACTTC. The chain employs TRBV5-1 and TRBJ2-5; D is ambiguous. CDR1 and CDR2 (germline): SGHRS, YFSETQ. Trimming left V 6 bases short and J 4 bases short, with 16 bases between. The CDR3 totals 14 residues.

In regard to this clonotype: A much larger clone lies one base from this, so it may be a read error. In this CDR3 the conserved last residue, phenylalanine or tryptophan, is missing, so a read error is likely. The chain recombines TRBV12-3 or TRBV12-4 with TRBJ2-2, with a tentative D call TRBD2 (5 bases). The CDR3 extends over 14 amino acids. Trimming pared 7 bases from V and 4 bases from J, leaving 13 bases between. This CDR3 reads CASTQTGVTGELFL. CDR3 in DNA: TGTGCCAGCACCCAAACCGGGGTCACCGGGGAGCTGTTTCTT.

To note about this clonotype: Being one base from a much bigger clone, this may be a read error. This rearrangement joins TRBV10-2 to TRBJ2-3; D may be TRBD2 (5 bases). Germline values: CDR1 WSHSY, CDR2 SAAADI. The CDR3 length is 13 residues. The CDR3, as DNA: TGCGCCAGCAGTGACGGAGGCTCTGATACGCAGTGTTTT. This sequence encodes CASSDGGSDTQCF.

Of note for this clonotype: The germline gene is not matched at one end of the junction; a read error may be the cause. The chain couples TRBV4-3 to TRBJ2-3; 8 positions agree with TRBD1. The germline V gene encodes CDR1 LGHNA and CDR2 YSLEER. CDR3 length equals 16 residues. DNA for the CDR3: TGTGCCAGCAGCCAACACCCGACAGGGGTGGGAGATAAGCAGTATTTT. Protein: CASSQHPTGVGDKQYF.

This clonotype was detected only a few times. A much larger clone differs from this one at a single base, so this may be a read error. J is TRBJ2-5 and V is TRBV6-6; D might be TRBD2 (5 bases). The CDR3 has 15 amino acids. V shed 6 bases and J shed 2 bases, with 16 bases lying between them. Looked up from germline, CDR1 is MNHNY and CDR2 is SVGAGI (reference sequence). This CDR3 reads CASRKERVGQETQYF. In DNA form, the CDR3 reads TGTGCCAGCAGAAAGGAGAGGGTAGGACAAGAGACCCAGTACTTC.

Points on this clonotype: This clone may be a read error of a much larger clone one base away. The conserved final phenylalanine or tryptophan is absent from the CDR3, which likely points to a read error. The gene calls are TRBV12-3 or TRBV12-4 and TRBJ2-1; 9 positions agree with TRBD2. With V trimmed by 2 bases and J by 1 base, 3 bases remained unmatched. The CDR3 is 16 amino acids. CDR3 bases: TGTGCCAGCAGTTTACTAGCGGGGTATTCCTACAATGAGCAGTTCATC. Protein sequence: CASSLLAGYSYNEQFI.

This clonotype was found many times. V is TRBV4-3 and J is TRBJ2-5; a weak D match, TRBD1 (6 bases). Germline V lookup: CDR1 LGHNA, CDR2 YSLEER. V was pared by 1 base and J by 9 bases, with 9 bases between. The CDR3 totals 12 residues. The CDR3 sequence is CASSQGQGPQYF. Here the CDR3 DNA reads TGCGCCAGCAGCCAAGGTCAGGGGCCCCAGTACTTC.

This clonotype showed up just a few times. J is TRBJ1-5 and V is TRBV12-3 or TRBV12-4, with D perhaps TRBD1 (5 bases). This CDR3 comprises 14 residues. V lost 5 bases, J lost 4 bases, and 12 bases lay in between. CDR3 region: CASSGGTANQPQHF. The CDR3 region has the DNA TGTGCCAGCAGTGGAGGGACGGCGAATCAGCCCCAGCATTTT.

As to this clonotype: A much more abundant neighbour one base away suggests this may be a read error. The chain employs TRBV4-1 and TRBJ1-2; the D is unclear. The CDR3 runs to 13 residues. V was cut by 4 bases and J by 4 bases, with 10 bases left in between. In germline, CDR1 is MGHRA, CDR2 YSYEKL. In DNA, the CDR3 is TGCGCCAGCAGCCCGCGGGCCTGCTATGGCTACACCTTC. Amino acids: CASSPRACYGYTF.

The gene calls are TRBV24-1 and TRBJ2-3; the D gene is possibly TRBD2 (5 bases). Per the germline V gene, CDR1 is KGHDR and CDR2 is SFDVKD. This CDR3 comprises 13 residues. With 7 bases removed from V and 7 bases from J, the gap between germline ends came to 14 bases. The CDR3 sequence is CATRGVGENTQYF. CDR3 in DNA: TGTGCCACCAGGGGAGTCGGGGAGAATACGCAGTATTTT.

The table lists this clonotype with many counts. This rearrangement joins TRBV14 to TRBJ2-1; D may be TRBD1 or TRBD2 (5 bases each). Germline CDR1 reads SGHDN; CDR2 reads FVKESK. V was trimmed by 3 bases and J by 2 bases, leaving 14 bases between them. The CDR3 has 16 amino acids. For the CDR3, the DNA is TGTGCCAGCAGCCAGTCCTGGGACGGCACCTACAATGAGCAGTTCTTC. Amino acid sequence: CASSQSWDGTYNEQFF. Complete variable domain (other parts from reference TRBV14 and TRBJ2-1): EAGVTQFPSHSVIEKGQTVTLRCDPISGHDNLYWYRRVMGKEIKFLLHFVKESKQDESGMPNNRFLAERTGGTYSTLKVQPAELEDSGVYFCASSQSWDGTYNEQFFGPGTRLTVL.

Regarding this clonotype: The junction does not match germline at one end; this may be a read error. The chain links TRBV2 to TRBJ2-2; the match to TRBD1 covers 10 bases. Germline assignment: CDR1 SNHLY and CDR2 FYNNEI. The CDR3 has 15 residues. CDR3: CTSRDRGFGAGELFF. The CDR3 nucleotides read TGTACCAGCAGGGACAGGGGATTTGGGGCCGGGGAGCTGTTTTTT.

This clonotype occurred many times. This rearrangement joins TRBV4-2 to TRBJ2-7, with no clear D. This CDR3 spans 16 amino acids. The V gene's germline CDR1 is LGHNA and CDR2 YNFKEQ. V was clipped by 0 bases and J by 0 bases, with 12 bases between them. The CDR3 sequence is CASSQDLSNLSYEQYF. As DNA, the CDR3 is TGTGCCAGCAGCCAAGATCTTTCTAACCTCTCCTACGAGCAGTACTTC.

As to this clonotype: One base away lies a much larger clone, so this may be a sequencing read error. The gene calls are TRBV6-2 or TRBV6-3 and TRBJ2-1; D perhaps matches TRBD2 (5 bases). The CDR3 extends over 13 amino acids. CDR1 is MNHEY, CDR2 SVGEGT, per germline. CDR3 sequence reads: CASSPGLWYEEFF. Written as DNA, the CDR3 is TGTGCCAGCAGTCCTGGACTTTGGTATGAGGAGTTCTTC.

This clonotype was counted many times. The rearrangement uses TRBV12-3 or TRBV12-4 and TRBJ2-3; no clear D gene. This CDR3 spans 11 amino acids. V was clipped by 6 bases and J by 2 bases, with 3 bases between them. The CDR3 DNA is TGTGCCAGCAGAGCCACAGATACGCAGTATTTT. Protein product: CASRATDTQYF.

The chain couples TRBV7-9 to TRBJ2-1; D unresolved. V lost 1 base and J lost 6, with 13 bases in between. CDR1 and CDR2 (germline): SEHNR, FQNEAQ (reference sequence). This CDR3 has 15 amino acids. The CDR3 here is CASSLVKLVGNEQFF. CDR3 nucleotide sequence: TGTGCCAGCAGCTTAGTAAAGCTAGTTGGCAATGAGCAGTTCTTC.

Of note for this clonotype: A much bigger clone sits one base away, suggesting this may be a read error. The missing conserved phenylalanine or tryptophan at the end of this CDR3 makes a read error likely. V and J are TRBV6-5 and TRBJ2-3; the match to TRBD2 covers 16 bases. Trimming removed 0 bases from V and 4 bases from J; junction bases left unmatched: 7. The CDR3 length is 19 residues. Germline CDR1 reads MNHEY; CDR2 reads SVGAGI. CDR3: CASSYSTGLAGGPADTQYL. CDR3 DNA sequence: TGTGCCAGCAGTTACTCCACGGGACTAGCGGGAGGGCCCGCAGATACGCAGTATTTG.

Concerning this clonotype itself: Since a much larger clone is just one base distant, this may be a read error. Here the CDR3 DNA reads TGCGCCAGCTGCCAAGATCCGACAGGCCCCTACGAGCAGTACTTC. Translating it yields CASCQDPTGPYEQYF. The rearrangement links TRBV4-3 to TRBJ2-7, with D perhaps TRBD1 (6 bases). The germline V gene has CDR1 LGHNA and CDR2 YSLEER. The CDR3 extends over 15 amino acids.